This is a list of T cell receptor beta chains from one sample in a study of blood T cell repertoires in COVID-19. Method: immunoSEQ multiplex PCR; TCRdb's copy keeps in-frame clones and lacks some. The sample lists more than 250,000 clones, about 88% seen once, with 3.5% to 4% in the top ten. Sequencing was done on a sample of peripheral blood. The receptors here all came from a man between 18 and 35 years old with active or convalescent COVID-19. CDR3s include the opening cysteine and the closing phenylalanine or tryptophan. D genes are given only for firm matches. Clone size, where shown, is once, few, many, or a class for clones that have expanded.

cdr3_nt: TGTGCCATCAGTGGGACTGCCCCTAACTATGGCTACACCTTC
cdr3_aa: CAISGTAPNYGYTF
j_call: TRBJ1-2
clone_size: NA
v_call: TRBV10-3
d_call: NA

cdr3_nt: TGTGCCAGCAGTCCGAACAGGGCCTACGAGCAGTACTTC
cdr3_aa: CASSPNRAYEQYF
j_call: TRBJ2-7
clone_size: NA
v_call: TRBV27
d_call: NA

cdr3_nt: TGCAGCGTTGAGTTACTATCTCCCTACGAGCAGTACTTC
cdr3_aa: CSVELLSPYEQYF
j_call: TRBJ2-7
clone_size: NA
v_call: TRBV29-1
d_call: NA

cdr3_nt: TGTGCCAGCACTACAGGGACCGATCAGCCCCAGCATTTT
cdr3_aa: CASTTGTDQPQHF
j_call: TRBJ1-5
clone_size: NA
v_call: TRBV6-6
d_call: NA

cdr3_nt: TGCGCCAGCAGCTTGGAGACAGGGAGCCTCGGGTATGGCTACACCTTC
cdr3_aa: CASSLETGSLGYGYTF
j_call: TRBJ1-2
clone_size: NA
v_call: TRBV5-1
d_call: TRBD1

cdr3_nt: TGTGCCAGCAGCATGACTCCGGGACTGACAATATATTTT
cdr3_aa: CASSMTPGLTIYF
j_call: TRBJ1-3
clone_size: NA
v_call: TRBV7-9
d_call: NA

cdr3_nt: TGTGCCAGCAGTCGCGACAGGTCCCCCGGGAATTCACCCCTCCACTTT
cdr3_aa: CASSRDRSPGNSPLHF
j_call: TRBJ1-6
clone_size: NA
v_call: TRBV28
d_call: NA

cdr3_nt: TGTGCCAGCAGCTTACTGACATCAGAAGCTTTCTTT
cdr3_aa: CASSLLTSEAFF
j_call: TRBJ1-1
clone_size: NA
v_call: TRBV7-8
d_call: NA

cdr3_nt: TGTGCCAGCAGCGTAGGAGGCGGGTCCCTCTACGAGCAGTACTTC
cdr3_aa: CASSVGGGSLYEQYF
j_call: TRBJ2-7
clone_size: NA
v_call: TRBV9
d_call: NA

cdr3_nt: TGTGCCTGGGGACAGGACAGGGGGCTTGCGGAGACCCAGTACTTC
cdr3_aa: CAWGQDRGLAETQYF
j_call: TRBJ2-5
clone_size: NA
v_call: TRBV30
d_call: TRBD1

cdr3_nt: TGTGCCAGCGGACTAGCGGACAATGAGCAGTTCTTC
cdr3_aa: CASGLADNEQFF
j_call: TRBJ2-1
clone_size: NA
v_call: TRBV11-3
d_call: TRBD2

cdr3_nt: TGCAGCGTTGAACCGGGGGGACATGAGCAGTTCTTC
cdr3_aa: CSVEPGGHEQFF
j_call: TRBJ2-1
clone_size: NA
v_call: TRBV29-1
d_call: TRBD2

cdr3_nt: TGCGCCAGCAGTCGGGGACAGGCCTACGAGCAGTACTTC
cdr3_aa: CASSRGQAYEQYF
j_call: TRBJ2-7
clone_size: NA
v_call: TRBV5-1
d_call: TRBD1

cdr3_nt: TGTGCCATCACGACGGGACAGTCTGAAGCTTTCTTT
cdr3_aa: CAITTGQSEAFF
j_call: TRBJ1-1
clone_size: NA
v_call: TRBV2
d_call: TRBD1

cdr3_nt: TGTGCCAGCAGGGAGAGGTGGGATACGCAGTATTTT
cdr3_aa: CASRERWDTQYF
j_call: TRBJ2-3
clone_size: NA
v_call: TRBV27
d_call: NA

cdr3_nt: TGTGCCAGCAGTTTTAGCAGCACAGATACGCAGTATTTT
cdr3_aa: CASSFSSTDTQYF
j_call: TRBJ2-3
clone_size: once
v_call: TRBV3-1/TRBV3-2
d_call: NA

cdr3_nt: TGTGCCAGCAGCCGGACAGGGAGGCACTACGAGCAGTACTTC
cdr3_aa: CASSRTGRHYEQYF
j_call: TRBJ2-7
clone_size: NA
v_call: TRBV7-9
d_call: TRBD1

cdr3_nt: TGCGCCAGCAGCCGGACATCTCTAGCCAAAAACATTCAGTACTTC
cdr3_aa: CASSRTSLAKNIQYF
j_call: TRBJ2-4
clone_size: NA
v_call: TRBV4-1
d_call: NA

cdr3_nt: TGTGCCAGCAGCCCAGCGGACAGGATCACAGATACGCAGTATTTT
cdr3_aa: CASSPADRITDTQYF
j_call: TRBJ2-3
clone_size: NA
v_call: TRBV11-1
d_call: TRBD1

cdr3_nt: TGTGCCAGCAGCTTCTACCTGGGACAGCATGAAAAACTGTTTTTT
cdr3_aa: CASSFYLGQHEKLFF
j_call: TRBJ1-4
clone_size: NA
v_call: TRBV11-3
d_call: TRBD1

cdr3_nt: TGTGCCAGCAGCCCCACTAGCGGGAGGCACAATGAGCAGTTCTTC
cdr3_aa: CASSPTSGRHNEQFF
j_call: TRBJ2-1
clone_size: NA
v_call: TRBV3-1/TRBV3-2
d_call: TRBD2

cdr3_nt: TGTGCCAGCAGTGACTCCCCCGGGGGGGCGAAGGCAGATACGCAGTATTTT
cdr3_aa: CASSDSPGGAKADTQYF
j_call: TRBJ2-3
clone_size: NA
v_call: TRBV25-1
d_call: TRBD2

cdr3_nt: TGTGCTAGTGGGGGACAGTTCTCCTATAATTCACCCCTCCACTTT
cdr3_aa: CASGGQFSYNSPLHF
j_call: TRBJ1-6
clone_size: NA
v_call: TRBV12-5
d_call: TRBD1

cdr3_nt: TGTGCCAGCAGCCAGACTAGCCAAGAGACCCAGTACTTC
cdr3_aa: CASSQTSQETQYF
j_call: TRBJ2-5
clone_size: once
v_call: TRBV7-3
d_call: NA

cdr3_nt: TGTGCCAGCAGCGCAACGGGGACAGGGGTTTACAATGAGCAGTTCTTC
cdr3_aa: CASSATGTGVYNEQFF
j_call: TRBJ2-1
clone_size: NA
v_call: TRBV7-3
d_call: TRBD1

cdr3_nt: TGTGCCAGCAGCTTTTGGACTAGCAAGTCCGGGGAGCTGTTTTTT
cdr3_aa: CASSFWTSKSGELFF
j_call: TRBJ2-2
clone_size: NA
v_call: TRBV5-8
d_call: TRBD2

cdr3_nt: TGTGCCAGCAGCGTAGATGGGGACTCCTTGTACCAAGAGACCCAGTACTTC
cdr3_aa: CASSVDGDSLYQETQYF
j_call: TRBJ2-5
clone_size: NA
v_call: TRBV9
d_call: NA

cdr3_nt: TGCGCCAGCAGTGAGTCCCCGGGAGGACCCTACGAGCAGTACTTC
cdr3_aa: CASSESPGGPYEQYF
j_call: TRBJ2-7
clone_size: NA
v_call: TRBV10-1
d_call: TRBD2

cdr3_nt: TGTGCCAGCAGCTTCCGGGACACGACAAACTATGGCTACACCTTC
cdr3_aa: CASSFRDTTNYGYTF
j_call: TRBJ1-2
clone_size: NA
v_call: TRBV5-6
d_call: NA

cdr3_nt: TGCGCCAGCAGCTTGGGTGGGGAGCGTGGTACTGAAGCTTTCTTT
cdr3_aa: CASSLGGERGTEAFF
j_call: TRBJ1-1
clone_size: NA
v_call: TRBV5-1
d_call: NA

cdr3_nt: TGTGCCACACAGCGTGGGGACAGGGACACAGATACGCAGTATTTT
cdr3_aa: CATQRGDRDTDTQYF
j_call: TRBJ2-3
clone_size: NA
v_call: TRBV24-1
d_call: TRBD1

cdr3_nt: TGTGCCAGAAGCCTGGGACTAGCGGGAGATCTCTACGAGCAGTACTTC
cdr3_aa: CARSLGLAGDLYEQYF
j_call: TRBJ2-7
clone_size: few
v_call: TRBV5-3
d_call: TRBD2

cdr3_nt: TGCGCCAGCAGCCAAGATAGATTCGGGGGTTTAACCGGGGAGCTGTTTTTT
cdr3_aa: CASSQDRFGGLTGELFF
j_call: TRBJ2-2
clone_size: NA
v_call: TRBV4-3
d_call: NA